These T cell receptor beta chains were read from a single sample in a study of molecular identifiers for immune sequencing clone quantification. TCRdb re-called the PCR reads with MiXCR, one entry per CDR3 protein. The sample includes more than 550,000 distinct CDR3 sequences, about 25% of them seen just once. Material for sequencing was naive CD8+ T cells from blood, with Jurkat cell RNA spiked in. All receptors come from a human donor in good health. Some libraries in this study had Jurkat cell RNA spiked in. CDR3s include the opening cysteine and the closing phenylalanine or tryptophan. The D gene is left open where the match is weak. A row's size may be missing; if present it is once, few, many or a size class.

d_call	clone_size	j_call	v_call	cdr3_nt	cdr3_aa
-	-	TRBJ1-1	TRBV19	TGTGCCTGTAGTATTCCCCCTCGTGAAGCTTTCTTT	CACSIPPREAFF
-	-	TRBJ2-7	TRBV4-1	TGCGCCCGCCGCCAAGGGACCGGCGGCCTGTACTTC	CARRQGTGGLYF
-	-	TRBJ2-7	TRBV7-2	TGTGCCAGCAGCCCAATAGGGCTCTCCTACGAGCAGTACTTC	CASSPIGLSYEQYF
-	many	TRBJ1-5	TRBV12-3/TRBV12-4	TGTGCCAGCAGTGACAGTGGGGATCAGCCCCAGCATTTT	CASSDSGDQPQHF
TRBD2	-	TRBJ2-7	TRBV5-1	TGCGCCAGCAGGGGAGTAGCGGGGGCTTACGAGCAGTACTTC	CASRGVAGAYEQYF
-	many	TRBJ1-5	TRBV28	TGTGCCACCCAAGACAGCCACAATCAGCCCCAGCATTTT	CATQDSHNQPQHF
-	many	TRBJ1-2	TRBV5-1	TGCGCCAGCAGCAACAGTTATGGCTACACCTTC	CASSNSYGYTF
-	few	TRBJ2-7	TRBV20-1	TGCAAGGGCACACCCGGCTACGAGCAGTACTTC	CKGTPGYEQYF
-	once	TRBJ2-7	TRBV6-6	TGTGCCAGCCGGGGTATTAGCTCCTACGGGCAGTACTTC	CASRGISSYGQYF
TRBD2	few	TRBJ2-7	TRBV19	TGTGCCAGTAGTTCTCGAGGCGGGGGGAACGAGCAGTACTTC	CASSSRGGGNEQYF
-	-	TRBJ2-3	TRBV30	TGTGCCTGTACTCCGGGTGATACGCAGTATTTT	CACTPGDTQYF
TRBD1	few	TRBJ1-1	TRBV14	TGTGCCAGCAGCCAACGGGACAGGGGGATGGTCAAGGTCATGAACACTGGAGCTTTCTTT	CASSQRDRGMVKVMNTGAFF
-	-	TRBJ1-1	TRBV5-6	TGTGCCAGCAGCTTGGCCAGGGCTGATGAAGCTTTCTTT	CASSLARADEAFF
-	many	TRBJ2-1	TRBV30	TGTGCCTGGAGTGTACCTAGCGTCCCCTACAATGAGCAGTTCTTC	CAWSVPSVPYNEQFF
-	-	TRBJ1-1	TRBV25-1	TGTGCCTGCAGTGCTGGACTGCACACTGAAGCTTTCTTT	CACSAGLHTEAFF
TRBD2	many	TRBJ2-7	TRBV27	TGTGCCAGCAGTTTATCTGGCGGGAGAAACGAGCAGTACTTC	CASSLSGGRNEQYF
-	-	TRBJ1-6	TRBV7-9	TGTGCCAGCAGCCTAAAAGGGGGGGGCAGCAATTCACCCCTCCACTTT	CASSLKGGGSNSPLHF
-	few	TRBJ2-2	TRBV6-5	TGTGCCAGCAGTTATCCCGGCCCGTCGAACACCGGGGAGCTGTTTTTT	CASSYPGPSNTGELFF
TRBD1	many	TRBJ1-2	TRBV29-1	TGCAGCGTTGAAACAGGGGCGGGCTACACCTTC	CSVETGAGYTF
TRBD1	many	TRBJ1-1	TRBV7-9	TGTGCCAGCAGCTCTGGACAGGGCGCGAACACTGAAGCTTTCTTT	CASSSGQGANTEAFF
-	many	TRBJ2-5	TRBV7-9	TGTGCCAGCAGCTCCCAGGAGTACCAAGAGACCCAGTACTTC	CASSSQEYQETQYF
-	-	TRBJ2-3	TRBV6-5	TGTGCCAGCAGTTACGTGGTGGACACAGATCCGCAGTCTTTT	CASSYVVDTDPQSF
-	few	TRBJ1-3	TRBV14	TGTGCCAGCAGCCCGCCGTACCCCAGATCCTCTGGAAACACCATATATTTT	CASSPPYPRSSGNTIYF
-	-	TRBJ2-1	TRBV12-3/TRBV12-4	TGTGCCAGCAGGAACGAGGGTAGCCAGTTCTTC	CASRNEGSQFF
-	-	TRBJ1-1	TRBV6-1	TGTGCCAGCAGTGAAGGGGGCGCGAACACTGAAGCTTTCTTT	CASSEGGANTEAFF
-	-	TRBJ2-7	TRBV13	TGTGCCAGCGGCGTGGGGAGAGGGGTCCACGAGCAGTACTTC	CASGVGRGVHEQYF
-	many	TRBJ2-3	TRBV7-2	TGTGCCAGCAGCACCCCTCTGGACGGAGGATCGACAGATACGCAGTATTTT	CASSTPLDGGSTDTQYF
-	few	TRBJ2-4	TRBV5-1	TGCGCCAGCAGCTTTATAGGGGACAAAAACATTCAGTACTTC	CASSFIGDKNIQYF
TRBD1	-	TRBJ1-3	TRBV7-2	TGTGCCAGCAGCTTAGGGACAGGGGGCCTATCTGGAAACACCATATATTTT	CASSLGTGGLSGNTIYF
-	-	TRBJ2-3	TRBV27	TGTGCCAGCAGTTCTAATAGGCGTACAGATACGCAGTATTTT	CASSSNRRTDTQYF
-	-	TRBJ1-1	TRBV20-1	TGCAGTGCTAGCTTCGGGAACGCTTTCTTT	CSASFGNAFF
-	-	TRBJ2-1	TRBV19	TGTGCCAGTAGTATAGCTAAGGGGGGTGAGCAGTTCTTC	CASSIAKGGEQFF
-	many	TRBJ2-3	TRBV3-1	TGTGCCAGCAGCCCTTCCGGGGGATTTTGGGCAGATACGCAGTATTTT	CASSPSGGFWADTQYF
TRBD1	many	TRBJ2-3	TRBV4-1	TGCGCCAGCAGCCAAGGAGGGACAGTCGGGATCACAGATACGCAGTATTTT	CASSQGGTVGITDTQYF
TRBD1	many	TRBJ2-7	TRBV27	TGTGCCAGCGGGTCCGGGACAGGGTCTCGCGAGCAGTACTTC	CASGSGTGSREQYF
TRBD2	few	TRBJ2-7	TRBV27	TGTGCCAGCAGTCTTACTAGCGGGAGGGCCGGGTCCTACGAGCAGTACTTC	CASSLTSGRAGSYEQYF
-	once	TRBJ2-1	TRBV7-2	TGTGCCAGCAGCCTGGGGCAGCCTAGTTTCAATGAGCAGTTCTTC	CASSLGQPSFNEQFF
-	-	TRBJ2-7	TRBV20-1	TGCAGTGCTACCTATAACGATGGAGTACCCTACGAGCAGTACTTC	CSATYNDGVPYEQYF
TRBD2	-	TRBJ2-5	TRBV7-9	TGTGCCAGCAGCTTACTAGCGGGAGGGCAAGAGGCCCAGTACTTC	CASSLLAGGQEAQYF
-	many	TRBJ2-3	TRBV5-6	TGTGCCAGCAGCTTGGAAACTCCGGCAGTCACAGATACGCAGTATTTT	CASSLETPAVTDTQYF
-	-	TRBJ2-1	TRBV11-2	TGTGCCAGCAGCTCATCGGACAGACAGTACAATGAGCAGTTCTTC	CASSSSDRQYNEQFF
TRBD1	-	TRBJ1-6	TRBV9	TGTGCCAGCAGCCCGACCGGGACAGGGGCTAATTCACCCCTCCACTTT	CASSPTGTGANSPLHF
TRBD2	many	TRBJ2-7	TRBV3-1	TGTGCCAGCAGCCCGACTAGCGGGAACTACGAGCAGTACTTC	CASSPTSGNYEQYF
-	many	TRBJ2-5	TRBV7-2	TGTGCCAGCAGCTCTCTCGGCGTCCACGAGACCCAGTACTTC	CASSSLGVHETQYF
TRBD1	few	TRBJ2-7	TRBV20-1	TGCAGTGCTAGAGACGGAAGACAGGGTGTCTACGAGCAGTACTTC	CSARDGRQGVYEQYF
TRBD1	many	TRBJ2-7	TRBV20-1	TGCAGTGCTAGCCATGGCGCCGGGACAGCATACGAGCAGTACTTC	CSASHGAGTAYEQYF
-	many	TRBJ1-5	TRBV12-3/TRBV12-4	TGTGCCAGCGTCGGACAGAGCAATCAGCCCCAGCATTTT	CASVGQSNQPQHF
-	-	TRBJ1-3	TRBV7-9	TGTGCCAGTTCGGGGGTTGGAAACACCATATATTTT	CASSGVGNTIYF
-	few	TRBJ2-7	TRBV6-2/TRBV6-3	TGTGCCAGCACTCAAGAAGTTTGGAGCTCCTACGAGCAGTACTTC	CASTQEVWSSYEQYF
-	many	TRBJ2-3	TRBV7-9	TGTGCCAGCAGGGCAGACACAGATACGCAGTATTTT	CASRADTDTQYF
-	-	TRBJ1-1	TRBV30	TGTGCCTGGGAAATCTGGGTGAACACTGAAGCTTTCTTT	CAWEIWVNTEAFF